This T cell receptor beta chain was identified in a study of early T cells in non-severe SARS-CoV-2 infection. Background on the study: Sequenced bulk RNA came from whole blood that was unsorted, and chains were unpaired. Study-wide findings and caveats: VDJdb matching favored anti-spike CD8 responses, missing private and CD4 specificities.

Each single cDNA molecule received a unique molecular identifier. TCRdb reprocessed the 5' RACE reads via MiXCR and lists one record per CDR3 protein. The table lists approximately 100,000 distinct CDR3 sequences, around 16% of them singletons. This clonotype was detected once. What it recognizes is unknown. V was pared by 4 bases and J by 4 bases, with 13 bases between. The CDR3 is 14 amino acids. Germline lookup yields CDR1 SGHVS and CDR2 FNYEAQ. The chain employs TRBV7-6 and TRBJ1-1; D unresolved. The source material was whole blood. The receptor was isolated from an adult who was a healthcare worker with PCR-confirmed SARS-CoV-2 infection or an uninfected control (not recorded which). Here the CDR3 reads CASSYREGATEAFF. The CDR3 nucleotides are TGTGCCAGCAGCTATAGGGAGGGAGCCACTGAAGCTTTCTTT.